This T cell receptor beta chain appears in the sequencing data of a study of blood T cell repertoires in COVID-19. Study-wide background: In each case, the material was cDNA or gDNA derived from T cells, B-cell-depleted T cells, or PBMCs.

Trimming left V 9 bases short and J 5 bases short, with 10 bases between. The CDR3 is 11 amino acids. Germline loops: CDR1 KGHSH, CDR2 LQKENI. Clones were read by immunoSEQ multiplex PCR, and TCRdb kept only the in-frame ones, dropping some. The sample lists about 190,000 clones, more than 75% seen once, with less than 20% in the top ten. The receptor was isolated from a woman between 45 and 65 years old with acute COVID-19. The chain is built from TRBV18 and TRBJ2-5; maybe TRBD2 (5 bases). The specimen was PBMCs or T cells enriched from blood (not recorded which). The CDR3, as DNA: TGTGCCAGTGCGGGCCGCGAGACCCAGTACTTC. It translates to CASAGRETQYF.